Detailed here is one T cell receptor (beta chain). The target antigen is unknown. Clones were read by immunoSEQ multiplex PCR, and TCRdb kept only the in-frame ones, dropping some. This table holds some 96,000 clones, about 90% found once. No infections or other immune events were documented during collection. This CDR3 has 15 amino acids. Germline loops: CDR1 GTSNPN, CDR2 SVGIG (reference sequence). Trimming pared 0 bases from V and 7 bases from J, leaving 16 bases between. The data stem from a study of identifying expanded T cells in peripheral blood. Study conclusions and caveats: Approximately 2-week clone count variance significantly increased as total template count grew. Approximately 1.1 clones differed between technical replicates, versus around 16 and 19 over time.

The clonotype comes from a person aged 18-70 years in good health. The chain carries TRBV30 and TRBJ1-5; no definite D call. Sequencing input: blood. The CDR3 sequence: CAWSVGGSGKQPQHF. The CDR3 coding sequence is TGTGCCTGGAGTGTGGGAGGGTCGGGGAAACAGCCCCAGCATTTT.